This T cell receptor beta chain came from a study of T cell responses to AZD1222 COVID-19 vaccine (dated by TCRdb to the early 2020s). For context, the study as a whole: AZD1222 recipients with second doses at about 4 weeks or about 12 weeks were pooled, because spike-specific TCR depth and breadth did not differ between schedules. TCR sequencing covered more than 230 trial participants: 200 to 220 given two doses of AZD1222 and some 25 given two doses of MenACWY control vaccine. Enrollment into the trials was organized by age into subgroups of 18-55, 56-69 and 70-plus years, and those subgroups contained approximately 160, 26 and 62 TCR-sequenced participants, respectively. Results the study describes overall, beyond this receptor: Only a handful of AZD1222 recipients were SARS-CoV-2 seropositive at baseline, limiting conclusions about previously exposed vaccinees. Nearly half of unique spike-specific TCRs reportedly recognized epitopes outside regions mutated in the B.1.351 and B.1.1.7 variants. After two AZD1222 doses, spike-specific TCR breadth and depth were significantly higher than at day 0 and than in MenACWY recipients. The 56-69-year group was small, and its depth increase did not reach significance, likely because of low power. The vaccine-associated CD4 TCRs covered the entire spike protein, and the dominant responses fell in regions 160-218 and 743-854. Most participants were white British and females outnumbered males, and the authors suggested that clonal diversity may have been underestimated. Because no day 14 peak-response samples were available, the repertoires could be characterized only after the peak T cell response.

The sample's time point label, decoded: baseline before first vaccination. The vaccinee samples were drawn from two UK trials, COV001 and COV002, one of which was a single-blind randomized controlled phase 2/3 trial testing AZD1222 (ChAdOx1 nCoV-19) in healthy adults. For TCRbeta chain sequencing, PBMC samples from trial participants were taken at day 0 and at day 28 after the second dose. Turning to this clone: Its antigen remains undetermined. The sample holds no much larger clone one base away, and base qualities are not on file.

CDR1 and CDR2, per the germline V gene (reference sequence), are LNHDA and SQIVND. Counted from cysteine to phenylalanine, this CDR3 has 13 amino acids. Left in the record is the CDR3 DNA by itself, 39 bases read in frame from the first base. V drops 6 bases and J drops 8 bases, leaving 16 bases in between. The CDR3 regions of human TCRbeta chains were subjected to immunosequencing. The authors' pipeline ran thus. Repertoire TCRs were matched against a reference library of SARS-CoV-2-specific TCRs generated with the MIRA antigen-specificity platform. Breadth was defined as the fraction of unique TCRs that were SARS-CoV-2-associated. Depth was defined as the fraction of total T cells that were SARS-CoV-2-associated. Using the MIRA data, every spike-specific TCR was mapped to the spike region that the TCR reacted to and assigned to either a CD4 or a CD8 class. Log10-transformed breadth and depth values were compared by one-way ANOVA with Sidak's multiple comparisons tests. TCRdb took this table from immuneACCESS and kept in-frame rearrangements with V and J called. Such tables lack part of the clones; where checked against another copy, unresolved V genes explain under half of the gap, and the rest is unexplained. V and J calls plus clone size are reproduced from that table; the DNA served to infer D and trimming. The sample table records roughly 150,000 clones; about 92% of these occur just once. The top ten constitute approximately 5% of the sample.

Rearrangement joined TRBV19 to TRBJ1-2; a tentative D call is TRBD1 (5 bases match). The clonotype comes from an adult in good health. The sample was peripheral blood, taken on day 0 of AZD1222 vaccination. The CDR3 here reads CASSIDSRFGYTF. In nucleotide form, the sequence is TGTGCCAGTAGCATCGACAGTCGGTTCGGCTACACCTTC.